This TCR beta chain was observed in a study of technical replicates of blood from a few donors. The CDR3 spans 15 residues. After removal of 3 bases from V and 9 bases from J, the junction contained 8 bases not matched to a gene. Germline-derived CDR1 and CDR2 are MDHEN and SYDVKM. The protocol was immunoSEQ multiplex PCR, while the TCRdb copy is restricted to in-frame clones and leaves out a portion. The table records approximately 97,000 clones, roughly 96% of them present only once. The chain employs TRBV28 and TRBJ2-1; 10 bases are a match to TRBD1. The material sequenced was T cells isolated from PBMCs. The receptor comes from a human donor in good health. CDR3 in amino acids: CASSFPGQGLTEQFF. In DNA, the CDR3 is TGTGCCAGCAGTTTTCCGGGACAGGGGCTTACTGAGCAGTTCTTC.